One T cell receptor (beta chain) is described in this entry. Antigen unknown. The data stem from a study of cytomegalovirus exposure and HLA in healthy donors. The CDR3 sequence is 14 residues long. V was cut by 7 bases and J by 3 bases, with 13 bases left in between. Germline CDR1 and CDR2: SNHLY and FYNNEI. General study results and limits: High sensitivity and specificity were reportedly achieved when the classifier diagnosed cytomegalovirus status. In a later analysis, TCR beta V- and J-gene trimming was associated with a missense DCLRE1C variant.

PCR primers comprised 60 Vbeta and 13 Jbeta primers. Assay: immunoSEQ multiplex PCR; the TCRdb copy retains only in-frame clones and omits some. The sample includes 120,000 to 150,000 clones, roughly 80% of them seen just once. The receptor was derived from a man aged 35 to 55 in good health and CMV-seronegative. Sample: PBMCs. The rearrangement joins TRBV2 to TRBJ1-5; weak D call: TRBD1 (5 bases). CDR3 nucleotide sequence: TGTGCCAGCAAGTACAGCAGGGACAATCAGCCCCAGCATTTT. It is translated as CASKYSRDNQPQHF.